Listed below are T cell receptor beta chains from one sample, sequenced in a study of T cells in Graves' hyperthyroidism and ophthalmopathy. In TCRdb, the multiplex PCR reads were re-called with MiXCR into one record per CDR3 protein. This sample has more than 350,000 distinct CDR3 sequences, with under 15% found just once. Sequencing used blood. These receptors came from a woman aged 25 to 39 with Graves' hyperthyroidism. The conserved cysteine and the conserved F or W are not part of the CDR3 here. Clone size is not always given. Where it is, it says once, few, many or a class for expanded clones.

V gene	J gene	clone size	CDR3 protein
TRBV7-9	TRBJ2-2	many	ASRPTSGHTGELF
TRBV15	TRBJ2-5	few	ATSRVGQETQY
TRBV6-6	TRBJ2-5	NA	ASSYSPGGGRETQY
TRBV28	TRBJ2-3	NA	ASTGTFLWNTQY
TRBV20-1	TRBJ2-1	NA	RAGGPLYNEQF
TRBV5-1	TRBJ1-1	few	ASRLGVYTEAF
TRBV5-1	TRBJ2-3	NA	ASSLFGTSGKADTQY
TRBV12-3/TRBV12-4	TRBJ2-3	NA	ASTMDRVTDTQY
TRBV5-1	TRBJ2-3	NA	ASSSTWTSGSADTQY
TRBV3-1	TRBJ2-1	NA	ASSHVSSVRGNEQF
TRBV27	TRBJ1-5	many	ASSLLPPTGYGNQPQH
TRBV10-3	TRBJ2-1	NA	AIRGLVSDSEF
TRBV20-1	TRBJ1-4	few	SAIGGWEKLF
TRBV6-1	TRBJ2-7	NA	ASTPGQDPYEQY
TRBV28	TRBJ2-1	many	ASSLLGTSGRGANEQF
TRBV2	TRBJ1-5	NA	ASSGQAKGQPQH
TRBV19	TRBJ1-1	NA	ASSSEYTNTEAF
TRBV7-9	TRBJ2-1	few	ASSLVPGIREQF
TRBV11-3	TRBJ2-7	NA	ASSPPTSGRELSYEQY
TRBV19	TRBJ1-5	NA	ASALDGINQPQH
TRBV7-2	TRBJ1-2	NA	ASSLAPGLRDGYT
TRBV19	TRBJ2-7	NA	ASSSGTSRYYEQY
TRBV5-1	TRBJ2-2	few	ASSAGQGMGELF
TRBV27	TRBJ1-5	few	ASSLRSNQPQH
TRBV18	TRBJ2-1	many	ASSPSGLALYNEQF
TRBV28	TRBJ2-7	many	ASSLKQYEQY
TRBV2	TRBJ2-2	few	ASRKDSPNTGELF
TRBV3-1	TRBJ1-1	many	ASSQGLAAF
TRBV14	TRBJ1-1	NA	ASSLDLGAPAEAF
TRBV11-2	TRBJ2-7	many	ASRYGQGTYEQY
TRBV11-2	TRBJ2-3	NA	ASSAENRGDTQY
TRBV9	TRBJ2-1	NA	ASSAKGGSSYNEQF
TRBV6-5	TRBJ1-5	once	ASSSNQGQSQH
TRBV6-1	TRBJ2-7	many	ASSQAGVGSYEQY
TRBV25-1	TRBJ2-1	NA	ASSRLAGVGLEDEQF
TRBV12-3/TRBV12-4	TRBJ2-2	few	ASSPLKGVTGELF
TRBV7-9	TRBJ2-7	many	ASSGTSSYEQY
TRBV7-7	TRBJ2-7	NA	ASSPWLGYEQY
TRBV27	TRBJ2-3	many	ASSLRVMGTDTQY
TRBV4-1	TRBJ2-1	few	ASSQLTTPREQF
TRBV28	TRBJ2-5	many	ASSWGGANQETQY
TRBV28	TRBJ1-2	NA	ASSSAPEAYGYT
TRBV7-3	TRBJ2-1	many	ASSFGLAGGGEQF
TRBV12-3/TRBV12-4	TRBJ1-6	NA	ASSFEGTGVYNSPLH
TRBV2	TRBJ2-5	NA	ASSGGGTKETQY
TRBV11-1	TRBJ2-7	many	ASSFQGYEQY
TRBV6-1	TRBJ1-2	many	ASSSQGHYGYT
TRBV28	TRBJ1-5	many	ASSPPRGLSAKNQPQH
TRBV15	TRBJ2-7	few	ATSRVPTGTYEQY
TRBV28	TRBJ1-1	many	ASKRGSEAF
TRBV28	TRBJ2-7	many	ASSHRLAGEEEQY
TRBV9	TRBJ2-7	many	ASSVRDRLAEQY
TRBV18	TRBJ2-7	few	ASSRLAGVRAYEQY
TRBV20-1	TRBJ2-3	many	SASGEGNTDTQY